This T cell receptor (beta chain) stems from a study of T cell responses to AZD1222 COVID-19 vaccine. The study's findings and limits: Mostly white British, mostly female donors; authors suggested clonal diversity may be underestimated. An increase in Spike-specific TCR breadth and depth was observed after two AZD1222 doses. Of the AZD1222 recipients, only five to seven were seropositive at baseline.

With respect to this clone: Antigen unknown.

Clones were sequenced by immunoSEQ multiplex PCR, and TCRdb holds only the in-frame ones, with some missing. This table has more than 95,000 clones, over 70% appearing once. The CDR3 covers 12 residues. V lost 4 bases and J 1 base, leaving 4 bases between the germline ends. Germline CDR1 MNHEY, CDR2 SVGAGI. This TCR was recovered from an adult in good health. The sequenced sample was peripheral blood, obtained on day 0 of AZD1222 vaccination. The chain carries TRBV6-5 and TRBJ1-1; no firm D call. The CDR3 spells CASSFRNTEAFF. CDR3 sequence (DNA): TGTGCCAGCAGTTTTAGGAACACTGAAGCTTTCTTT.